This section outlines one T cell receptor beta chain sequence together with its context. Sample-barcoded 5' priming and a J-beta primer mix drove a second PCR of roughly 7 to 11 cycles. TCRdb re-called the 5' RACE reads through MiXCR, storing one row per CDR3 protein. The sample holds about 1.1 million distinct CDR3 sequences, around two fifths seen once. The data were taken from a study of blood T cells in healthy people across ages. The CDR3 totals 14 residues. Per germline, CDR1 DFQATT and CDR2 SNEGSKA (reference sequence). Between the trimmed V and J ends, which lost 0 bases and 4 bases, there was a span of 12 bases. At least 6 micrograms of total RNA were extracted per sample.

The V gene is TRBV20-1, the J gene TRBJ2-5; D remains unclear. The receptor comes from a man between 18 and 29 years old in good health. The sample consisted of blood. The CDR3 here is CSARDGIVPETQYF. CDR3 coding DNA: TGCAGTGCTAGAGATGGGATAGTCCCAGAGACCCAGTACTTC.